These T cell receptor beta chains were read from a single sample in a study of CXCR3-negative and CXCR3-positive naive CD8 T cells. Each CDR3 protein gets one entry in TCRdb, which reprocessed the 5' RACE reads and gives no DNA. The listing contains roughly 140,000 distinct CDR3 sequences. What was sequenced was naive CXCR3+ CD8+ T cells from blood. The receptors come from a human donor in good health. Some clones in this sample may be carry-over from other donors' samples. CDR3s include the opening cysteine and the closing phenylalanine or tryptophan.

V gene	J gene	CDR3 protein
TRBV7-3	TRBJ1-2	CASSPTPAEGYTF
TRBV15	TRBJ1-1	CATSTGQGPLEAFF
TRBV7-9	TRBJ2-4	CASRTGGVEYF
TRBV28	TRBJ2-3	CASSFEASGIADTQYF
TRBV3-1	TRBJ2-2	CASRVENTGELFF
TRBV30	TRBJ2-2	CAWRLGQPRELFF
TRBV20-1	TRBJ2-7	CSAPGTGDLYEQYF
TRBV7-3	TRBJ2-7	CDSSREHGSTYEQYF
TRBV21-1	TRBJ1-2	CASTPAREGRKTYGYTF
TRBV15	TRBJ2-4	CATSRDRLILAKNIQYF
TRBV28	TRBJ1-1	CASIQRGHTEAFF
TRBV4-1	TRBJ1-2	CASSQTGQAIRGYTF
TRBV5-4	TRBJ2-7	CASSSEDRGRYEQYF
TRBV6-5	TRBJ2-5	CASRRTDQETQYF
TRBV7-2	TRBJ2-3	CASSPGLGGAQYF
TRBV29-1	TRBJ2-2	CSVDQGLDTGELFF
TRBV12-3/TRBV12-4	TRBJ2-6	CASSHGAISSGANVLTF
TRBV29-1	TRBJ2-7	CSVELGTGSPYEQYF
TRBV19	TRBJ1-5	CASSITGSPYQPQHF
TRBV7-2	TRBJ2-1	CASSLIDNEQFF
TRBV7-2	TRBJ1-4	CASSGGGLDEKLFF
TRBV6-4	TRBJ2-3	CASSDFNGPEGRDTQYF
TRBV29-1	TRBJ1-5	CSVRDSNQPQHF
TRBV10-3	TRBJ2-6	CAISPTSGPAGANVLTF
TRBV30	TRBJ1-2	CAWTQGIGYTF
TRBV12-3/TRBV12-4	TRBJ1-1	CASSSSRQGGNTEAFF
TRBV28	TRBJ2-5	CASSLPQEIQETQYF
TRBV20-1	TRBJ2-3	CSASKRDRDFTDTQYF
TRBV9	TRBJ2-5	CASSVGSGQETRYF
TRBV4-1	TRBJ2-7	CASSQLAGGPYEQYF
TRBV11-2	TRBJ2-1	CASSLTSGSQNEQFF
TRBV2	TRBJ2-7	CASRETSGSNEQYF
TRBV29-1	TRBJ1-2	CSVTGGNTPNYGYTF
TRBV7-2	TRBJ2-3	CASSLDLRGDTQYF
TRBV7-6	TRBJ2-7	CASSLAGRPYEQYF
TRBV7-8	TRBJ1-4	CASSPGATNEKLFF
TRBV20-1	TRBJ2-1	CSARDLRQFGDEQFF
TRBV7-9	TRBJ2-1	CASSSQGEWDEQFF
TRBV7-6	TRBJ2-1	CASSLGHGSGRNEQFF
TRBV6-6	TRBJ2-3	CASRPRDFFTDTQYF
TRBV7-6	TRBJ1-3	CASSFAGNTIYF